The sequence of this T cell receptor beta chain was determined in a study of T cells and Merkel cell carcinoma outcomes. Data came from immunoSEQ multiplex PCR; TCRdb stores just in-frame clones and leaves some out. Found here are roughly 13,000 clones, roughly 90% of them singletons; the top ten hold roughly 2%. CDR1 is SGHTA, CDR2 FQGNSA, per germline. The CDR3 runs to 12 residues. The V and J ends lost 1 base and 7 bases respectively, with 5 bases between them. Sequencing input: tumor tissue from Merkel cell carcinoma. The chain uses TRBV7-2 and TRBJ1-5; D uncertain. This receptor was identified in a human donor with Merkel cell carcinoma. CDR3 coding DNA: TGTGCCAGCAGCTTAGGATCCCAGCCCCAGCATTTT. It encodes CASSLGSQPQHF.